This T cell receptor beta chain was sequenced for a study of cytomegalovirus exposure and HLA in healthy donors. Notes on the study in general: Available immune exposure information was restricted to CMV serostatus only. TCR beta V- and J-gene trimming was later associated with a missense DCLRE1C variant. Reportedly, fewer N-insertions than the approximately 610-donor mean appeared in an Asian-associated ancestry cluster in a later analysis.

PCR was performed using 60 Vbeta and 13 Jbeta primers. Libraries were prepared by immunoSEQ multiplex PCR; TCRdb keeps only in-frame clonotypes and omits some of them. This table has 200,000 to 300,000 clones, more than 75% appearing once. The count of this clone is one. Its antigen is as yet unknown. Deletions cut 6 bases from V and 2 bases from J, with 10 bases between. The germline V gene encodes CDR1 MNHNS and CDR2 SASEGT. This CDR3 contains 14 residues. The chain recombines TRBV6-1 with TRBJ1-4; D ambiguous. The TCR was taken from a woman aged 40 to 50 in good health and CMV-seropositive. The sequencing sample was made of PBMCs. CDR3: CASRDSGTNEKLFF. CDR3 nucleotides: TGTGCCAGCAGAGACTCCGGGACTAATGAAAAACTGTTTTTT.